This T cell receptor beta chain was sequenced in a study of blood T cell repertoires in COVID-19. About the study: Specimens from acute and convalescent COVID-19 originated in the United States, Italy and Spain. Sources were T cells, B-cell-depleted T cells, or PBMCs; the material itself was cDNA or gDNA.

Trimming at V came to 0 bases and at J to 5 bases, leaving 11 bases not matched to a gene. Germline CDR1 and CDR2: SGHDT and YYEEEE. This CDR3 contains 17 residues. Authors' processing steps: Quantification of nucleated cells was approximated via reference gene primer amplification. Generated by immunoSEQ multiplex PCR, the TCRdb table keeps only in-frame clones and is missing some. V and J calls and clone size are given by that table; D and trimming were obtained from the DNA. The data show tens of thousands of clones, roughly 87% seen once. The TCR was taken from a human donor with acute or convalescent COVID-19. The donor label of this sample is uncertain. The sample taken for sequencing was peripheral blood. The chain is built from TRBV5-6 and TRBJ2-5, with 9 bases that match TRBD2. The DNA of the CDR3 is TGTGCCAGCAGCTTGGAGCTAGCGGGACCGCCGAGGGAGACCCAGTACTTC. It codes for CASSLELAGPPRETQYF.